Below are 23 T cell receptor beta chains sequenced from a single sample in a study of blood T cell repertoires in COVID-19. TCRdb's copy holds only in-frame clones and misses some; the assay was immunoSEQ multiplex PCR. The sample holds some 200,000 clones, roughly 76% seen once. Sequencing was performed on peripheral blood. The receptor source for this set is a woman aged 80 or over with COVID-19, enrolled during active disease.

The J gene is TRBJ1-5, the V gene TRBV6-2 or TRBV6-3, with TRBD1 identical over 10 bases. With V trimmed by 4 bases and J by 4 bases, 7 bases remained unmatched. Germline V gene data show CDR1 as MNHEY and CDR2 as SVGEGT. The CDR3 sequence is 16 residues long. The CDR3 sequence is CASSSGDRGPNQPQHF. The CDR3, as DNA: TGTGCCAGCAGTTCGGGCGACAGGGGGCCAAATCAGCCCCAGCATTTT.

The CDR3 loop reads CASSFEFQETQYF. CDR3 bases: TGTGCCAGCAGTTTTGAGTTCCAAGAGACCCAGTACTTC. The chain uses TRBV28 and TRBJ2-5; the D is unclear. V dropped 3 bases and J dropped 1 base, with 6 bases sitting between them. CDR1 and CDR2 from the germline V gene are MDHEN and SYDVKM. The CDR3 has 13 residues.

The table lists this clone with a few counts. This chain uses TRBV6-1 with TRBJ2-7, with no clear D. The germline gives CDR1 MNHNS, CDR2 SASEGT. The V and J ends lost 2 bases and 0 bases respectively, with 11 bases between them. CDR3 size: 15 residues. In nucleotides, the CDR3 is TGTGCCAGCAGTGAACCCGCCGCTAGCTCCTACGAGCAGTACTTC. Residues: CASSEPAASSYEQYF.

The J gene is TRBJ1-2, the V gene TRBV9, with 7 bases lining up with TRBD1. The CDR3 covers 15 residues. CDR1 is SGDLS and CDR2 is YYNGEE in the germline V gene. V lost 0 bases and J lost 4; bases outside the gene matches: 6. The CDR3 region has the DNA TGTGCCAGCAGCGTAGCGGGACAGACTACCTATGGCTACACCTTC. Encoded protein: CASSVAGQTTYGYTF.

The rearrangement links TRBV7-9 to TRBJ1-1, with D possibly matching TRBD1 (5 bases). Germline V gives CDR1 SEHNR, CDR2 FQNEAQ (reference sequence). The CDR3 contains 15 residues. V gave up 5 bases and J gave up 3 bases, with 16 bases separating them. The CDR3 loop is CASSPVQGRDTEAFF. For the CDR3, the DNA is TGTGCCAGCAGCCCCGTCCAGGGTAGGGACACTGAAGCTTTCTTT.

This clone was detected many times. This chain uses TRBV7-3 with TRBJ1-6; maybe TRBD1 (5 bases). The CDR3 has 14 amino acids. CDR1 SGHTA and CDR2 FQGTGA come from the germline V gene. The germline V and J ends were trimmed by 1 base and 10 bases, with 11 bases remaining between them. CDR3 sequence: CASSLRGGESPLHF. For the CDR3, the DNA is TGTGCCAGCAGCTTAAGGGGGGGTGAATCACCCCTCCACTTT.

The chain has TRBV7-2 and TRBJ2-2; D remains ambiguous. The CDR3 runs 14 residues. In germline, CDR1 is SGHTA, CDR2 FQGNSA. With 1 base removed from V and 8 bases from J, the gap between germline ends came to 11 bases. The DNA for the CDR3 is TGTGCCAGCAGCTTAGGGCCCCAACCGGGGGAGCTGTTTTTT. It specifies CASSLGPQPGELFF.

This rearrangement joins TRBV3-1 (or the pseudogene TRBV3-2) to TRBJ2-7; TRBD1 might be the D (7 bases). Trimming cost V 5 bases and J 2 bases, with 13 bases left between them. The CDR3 has 14 amino acids. Germline V gene data show CDR1 as LGHDT and CDR2 as YNNKEL (reference sequence). CDR3 coding DNA: TGTGCCAGCAGCGCAGGGGGAGGTCCCTACGAGCAGTACTTC. Its protein is CASSAGGGPYEQYF.

The chain couples TRBV27 to TRBJ2-1; D is unclear. Looked up from germline, CDR1 is MNHEY and CDR2 is SMNVEV (reference sequence). The CDR3 is made up of 15 amino acids. V was shortened by 5 bases and J by 5 bases, with 16 bases between the two germline ends. CDR3: CASSTIPPVDNEQFF. CDR3 in DNA: TGTGCCAGCAGTACTATCCCCCCGGTCGACAATGAGCAGTTCTTC.

This clone occurred once. This rearrangement joins TRBV7-2 to TRBJ1-1, with a possible D match to TRBD1 (6 bases). This CDR3 contains 15 residues. Trimming removed 5 bases from V and 1 base from J, with 14 bases in between. CDR1 and CDR2 from the germline V gene are SGHTA and FQGNSA. CDR3 bases: TGTGCCAGCAGCCCTTCCGGGACAAAGAACACTGAAGCTTTCTTT. It yields the protein CASSPSGTKNTEAFF.

The rearrangement uses TRBV19 and TRBJ1-1, with D tentatively TRBD1 (5 bases). CDR3 length: 13 residues. From germline, CDR1 is LNHDA and CDR2 SQIVND (reference sequence). V was clipped by 3 bases and J by 6 bases, with 11 bases between them. CDR3 nucleotides: TGTGCCAGTAGTATGGGAGGGGTCTCTGAAGCTTTCTTT. Its translation is CASSMGGVSEAFF.

The table lists this clone with a count of one. CDR3 in amino acids: CASKTTGPYGYTF. As DNA, the CDR3 is TGTGCCAGCAAGACGACAGGACCTTATGGCTACACCTTC. The chain employs TRBV6-5 and TRBJ1-2, with TRBD1 as a possible D gene (6 bases). The germline CDR1 and CDR2 sequences are MNHEY and SVGAGI. V was cut by 7 bases and J by 5 bases, with 14 bases left in between. There are 13 residues in the CDR3.

This clone was counted between two and nine times. J is TRBJ2-3 and V is TRBV5-4; weak D call: TRBD2 (5 bases). V lost 4 bases, J lost 3 bases, and 9 bases lay in between. CDR3 size: 13 residues. CDR1 SGHNT and CDR2 YYREEE come from the germline V gene (reference sequence). The CDR3 region is CASSPLVTDTQYF. The CDR3 bases are TGTGCCAGCAGCCCACTAGTGACAGATACGCAGTATTTT.

Only a few counts were recorded for this clone. The chain's CDR3 is CASSLGVRRRSNEPQHF. The CDR3, as DNA: TGTGCCAGCAGCTTAGGGGTGAGGAGGCGCAGCAACGAGCCCCAGCATTTT. The chain couples TRBV7-2 to TRBJ1-5; D gene uncertain. V dropped 1 base and J dropped 8 bases, with 21 bases sitting between them. The CDR3 spans 17 residues. Germline CDR1 and CDR2: SGHTA and FQGNSA.

The chain employs TRBV18 and TRBJ2-7; 10 nucleotides align to TRBD1. This CDR3 has 15 residues. The ends lost 2 bases at V and 3 bases at J; junction bases unmatched: 4. Per the germline V gene, CDR1 is KGHSH and CDR2 is LQKENI. The CDR3 bases are TGTGCCAGCTCACCAAGGGACAGGGGTTTCTACGAGCAGTACTTC. It specifies CASSPRDRGFYEQYF.

The chain recombines TRBV7-9 with TRBJ2-5; 12 nucleotides agree with TRBD2. Germline CDR1 SEHNR, CDR2 FQNEAQ (reference sequence). This CDR3 comprises 17 residues. V lost 5 bases to trimming and J lost 4 bases; unmatched junction nucleotides: 11. For the CDR3, the DNA is TGTGCCAGCAGCCTCACCGGACTAGCGGGATGGAGAGAGACCCAGTACTTC. Its translation: CASSLTGLAGWRETQYF.

This chain's CDR3 is CASSPGTSNEQYF. The CDR3, as DNA: TGTGCCAGCAGCCCCGGGACTAGCAACGAGCAGTACTTC. J is TRBJ2-7 and V is TRBV7-9; 9 positions agree with TRBD2. V shed 5 bases, J shed 5 bases, and the junction held 4 bases outside the gene matches. Looked up from germline, CDR1 is SEHNR and CDR2 is FQNEAQ (reference sequence). The CDR3 length is 13 residues.

The chain links TRBV19 to TRBJ1-2, with TRBD1 matching 9 bases. The ends lost 4 bases at V and 0 bases at J; junction bases unmatched: 9. Germline-derived CDR1 and CDR2 are LNHDA and SQIVND (reference sequence). CDR3 length equals 17 residues. Here the CDR3 DNA reads TGTGCCAGTAGTAAACGGAAGGGGACAGGGTCTAACTATGGCTACACCTTC. Translated, it gives CASSKRKGTGSNYGYTF.

V gene TRBV11-2 combines with J gene TRBJ2-3; D might be TRBD1 (6 bases). Germline values: CDR1 SGHAT, CDR2 FQNNGV. Between the trimmed V and J ends, which lost 2 bases and 4 bases, there was a span of 13 bases. This CDR3 is 15 amino acids long. The CDR3, as DNA: TGTGCCAGCAGCTTAAACCCTTGGGGGCCAGATACGCAGTATTTT. This translates into CASSLNPWGPDTQYF.

The gene calls are TRBV7-9 and TRBJ2-3, with D tentatively TRBD1 (6 bases). V was trimmed by 1 base and J by 4 bases, leaving 9 bases between them. Per germline, CDR1 SEHNR and CDR2 FQNEAQ (reference sequence). The CDR3 is 14 amino acids. As DNA, the CDR3 is TGTGCCAGCAGCTTAGAGGGGGACGCAGATACGCAGTATTTT. Encoded protein: CASSLEGDADTQYF.

This clone was seen only a few times. The chain recombines TRBV5-4 with TRBJ2-4, with a tentative D call TRBD1 (6 bases). Trimming took off 1 base at V and 0 bases at J, with 11 bases between the two ends. Germline V lookup: CDR1 SGHNT, CDR2 YYREEE (reference sequence). The CDR3 is made up of 16 amino acids. The chain's CDR3 is CASSLTLGGAKNIQYF. DNA of the CDR3: TGTGCCAGCAGCTTGACTCTAGGGGGAGCCAAAAACATTCAGTACTTC.

This clone has at least ten counts. The V gene is TRBV4-1, the J gene TRBJ2-2; D unresolved. This CDR3 has 13 amino acids. V was shortened by 2 bases and J by 5 bases, with 6 bases between the two germline ends. Germline loops: CDR1 MGHRA, CDR2 YSYEKL. CDR3 sequence: CASSQTVTGELFF. The DNA of the CDR3 is TGCGCCAGCAGCCAAACAGTGACCGGGGAGCTGTTTTTT.

As for this clone: Other DNA sequences within the sample encode an identical CDR3. The V gene is TRBV7-2, the J gene TRBJ1-5, with TRBD1 matching over 7 bases. Germline values: CDR1 SGHTA, CDR2 FQGNSA. V lost 4 bases, J lost 6 bases, and 3 bases stayed unmatched. The CDR3 covers 13 residues. For the CDR3, the DNA is TGTGCCAGCAGCTCAGGGGGTGGTCAGCCCCAGCATTTT. Translated: CASSSGGGQPQHF. Full variable domain (remainder filled in from reference TRBV7-2 and TRBJ1-5): GAGVSQSPSNKVTEKGKDVELRCDPISGHTALYWYRQSLGQGLEFLIYFQGNSAPDKSGLPSDRFSAERTGGSVSTLTIQRTQQEDSAVYLCASSSGGGQPQHFGDGTRLSIL.